The 26 T cell receptor beta chains given below trace back to one sample, sequenced in a study of radiotherapy plus CTLA-4 blockade in lung cancer. Assay used: immunoSEQ multiplex PCR; TCRdb lists only in-frame clones, some missing. Of more than 55,000 clones listed, approximately 80% were seen once; the top ten hold around 17%. The sequencing here drew on peripheral blood, taken from a patient treated with radiotherapy plus ipilimumab. The receptor source for this set is a human donor with non-small cell lung cancer who had a complete response to radiotherapy plus ipilimumab.

The rearrangement joins TRBV5-1 to TRBJ2-5, with 13 positions matching TRBD2. The CDR3 spans 18 residues. CDR1 and CDR2 from the germline V gene are SGHRS and YFSETQ. The junction had 12 bases not matched to a gene; V was cut back by 0 bases and J by 7 bases. The CDR3 DNA follows: TGCGCCAGCAGCTTGGTTGGGACTAGCGGGGCGACGACGGGGACCCAGTACTTC. Its protein is CASSLVGTSGATTGTQYF.

V and J are TRBV7-2 and TRBJ1-6, with D perhaps TRBD1 (6 bases). The CDR3 is 15 residues long. The germline gives CDR1 SGHTA, CDR2 FQGNSA. V was trimmed by 6 bases and J by 7 bases, leaving 16 bases between them. CDR3 DNA sequence: TGTGCCAGCAGGCCTAATCCGGACAGAAATTCACCCCTCCACTTT. This sequence encodes CASRPNPDRNSPLHF.

The chain links TRBV5-4 to TRBJ1-4, with D possibly matching TRBD1 (5 bases). Germline V CDR1 and CDR2: SGHNT, YYREEE (reference sequence). V dropped 5 bases and J dropped 5 bases, with 13 bases sitting between them. The CDR3 covers 14 residues. The CDR3 nucleotides are TGTGCCAGCAGAATGGGACTAGGGAATGAAAAACTGTTTTTT. As protein: CASRMGLGNEKLFF. The full variable domain, completed using reference TRBV5-4 and TRBJ1-4, is ETGVTQSPTHLIKTRGQQVTLRCSSQSGHNTVSWYQQALGQGPQFIFQYYREEENGRGNFPPRFSGLQFPNYSSELNVNALELDDSALYLCASRMGLGNEKLFFGSGTQLSVL.

The chain employs TRBV7-2 and TRBJ2-7, with 12 bases identical to TRBD1. CDR3 length: 14 amino acids. Looked up from germline, CDR1 is SGHTA and CDR2 is FQGNSA. V trimming: 5 bases; J trimming: 9 bases; junction bases outside the gene matches: 8. CDR3 nucleotides: TGTGCCAGCAGCCCCGGGACAGGGGGCAGAGGGCAGTACTTC. Translation: CASSPGTGGRGQYF.

As concerns this clone: The sample carries other DNA sequences with the same CDR3. V and J are TRBV2 and TRBJ2-5; tentatively, D is TRBD1 (6 bases). V shed 3 bases and J shed 5 bases, with 16 bases lying between them. The CDR3 has 15 residues. CDR1 is SNHLY, CDR2 FYNNEI, per germline. The CDR3 DNA follows: TGTGCCAGCAGTGATGGGGACACTCCGGCGGAGACCCAGTACTTC. This translates into CASSDGDTPAETQYF.

This clone was observed a handful of times. The rearrangement uses TRBV10-2 and TRBJ1-1, with 7 bases matching TRBD1. The CDR3 runs to 15 residues. The V gene end was trimmed by 5 bases and the J gene end by 1 base; junction bases not matched to a gene: 7. Per the germline V gene, CDR1 is WSHSY and CDR2 is SAAADI. The CDR3 DNA is TGCGCCAGCAGTCGACAGGGTTATACGAACACTGAAGCTTTCTTT. Protein product: CASSRQGYTNTEAFF.

The genes are TRBV15 and TRBJ1-4, with TRBD1 as a possible D gene (5 bases). The V gene's germline CDR1 is LNHNV and CDR2 YYDKDF (reference sequence). V was pared by 0 bases and J by 16 bases, with 12 bases between. The CDR3 runs to 12 residues. The CDR3 is CATSRDQGMRFF. CDR3 bases: TGTGCCACCAGCAGAGATCAGGGTATGCGGTTTTTT.

The chain combines TRBV5-4 with TRBJ2-1; 8 nucleotides line up with TRBD1. Per the germline V gene, CDR1 is SGHNT and CDR2 is YYREEE (reference sequence). V shed 4 bases and J 5 bases; nucleotides not matched to a gene: 8. This CDR3 spans 15 amino acids. The CDR3 sequence is CASSPRDRLDNEQFF. The DNA for the CDR3 is TGTGCCAGCAGCCCCCGGGACAGGCTAGACAATGAGCAGTTCTTC.

V is TRBV30 and J is TRBJ1-3; D might be TRBD1 (6 bases). Per germline, CDR1 GTSNPN and CDR2 SVGIG (reference sequence). CDR3 length: 15 amino acids. Deletions cut 3 bases from V and 0 bases from J, with 12 bases between. The CDR3 reads CAWRAQTGSGNTIYF. The CDR3 DNA is TGTGCCTGGAGAGCCCAGACAGGCTCTGGAAACACCATATATTTT. The full variable domain, with the rest looked up from reference TRBV30 and TRBJ1-3, is SQTIHQWPATLVQPVGSPLSLECTVEGTSNPNLYWYRQAAGRGLQLLFYSVGIGQISSEVPQNLSASRPQDRQFILSSKKLLLSDSGFYLCAWRAQTGSGNTIYFGEGSWLTVV.

A few counts support this clone. The rearrangement uses TRBV19 and TRBJ1-5; TRBD1 aligns across 10 bases. This CDR3 is built from 18 residues. J gave up 0 bases and V 6 bases, and 11 bases lay outside the gene matches. Germline-derived CDR1 and CDR2 are LNHDA and SQIVND (reference sequence). The CDR3 DNA reads as TGTGCCAGTAGACCTTCCCGGACAGGGGGATTTAGCAATCAGCCCCAGCATTTT. It specifies CASRPSRTGGFSNQPQHF. The full variable domain, its missing parts supplied by reference TRBV19 and TRBJ1-5, is DGGITQSPKYLFRKEGQNVTLSCEQNLNHDAMYWYRQDPGQGLRLIYYSQIVNDFQKGDIAEGYSVSREKKESFPLTVTSAQKNPTAFYLCASRPSRTGGFSNQPQHFGDGTRLSIL.

This sequence joins TRBV4-1 and TRBJ1-5, with D possibly being TRBD1 (5 bases). The germline V gene encodes CDR1 MGHRA and CDR2 YSYEKL. V dropped 0 bases and J dropped 3 bases, with 12 bases sitting between them. The CDR3 is 16 amino acids. CDR3 sequence reads: CASSQDRTTDNQPQHF. CDR3 sequence (DNA): TGCGCCAGCAGCCAAGATCGTACGACAGACAATCAGCCCCAGCATTTT.

The chain is built from TRBV7-9 and TRBJ2-6, with TRBD2 matching 9 bases. In germline, CDR1 is SEHNR, CDR2 FQNEAQ (reference sequence). CDR3 size: 19 residues. J lost 1 base, V lost 5 bases, and 12 bases had no gene match. The CDR3 nucleotides are TGTGCCAGCAGCACTCCCCTAGCGGGAATGTTATCTGGGGCCAACGTCCTGACTTTC. It translates to CASSTPLAGMLSGANVLTF.

The CDR3 spells CASSLGYSGNTIYF. The CDR3 bases are TGTGCCAGCAGCCTCGGTTACTCTGGAAACACCATATATTTT. The chain couples TRBV7-2 to TRBJ1-3; D unresolved. This CDR3 contains 14 residues. Trimming removed 5 bases at V and 0 bases at J, with 8 bases between. CDR1 is SGHTA, CDR2 FQGNSA, per germline. Looking up the rest from reference TRBV7-2 and TRBJ1-3 gives the full variable domain: GAGVSQSPSNKVTEKGKDVELRCDPISGHTALYWYRQSLGQGLEFLIYFQGNSAPDKSGLPSDRFSAERTGGSVSTLTIQRTQQEDSAVYLCASSLGYSGNTIYFGEGSWLTVV.

Only one count was recorded for this clone. The chain recombines TRBV6-1 with TRBJ1-5; D unclear. Trimming removed 4 bases from V and 2 bases from J, with 12 bases in between. Germline V gene data show CDR1 as MNHNS and CDR2 as SASEGT. The CDR3 runs to 15 residues. The CDR3 DNA is TGTGCCAGCAGTGCCGCGGGATTGGGCAATCAGCCCCAGCATTTT. Its protein product is CASSAAGLGNQPQHF.

This sequence joins TRBV7-2 and TRBJ2-7, with 8 bases that match TRBD1. Germline values: CDR1 SGHTA, CDR2 FQGNSA. The CDR3 totals 15 residues. The ends lost 6 bases at V and 4 bases at J; junction bases unmatched: 11. The CDR3 protein is CASRRDGTGQYEQYF. The CDR3 bases are TGTGCCAGCAGAAGAGACGGGACAGGACAATACGAGCAGTACTTC.

This rearrangement joins TRBV11-3 to TRBJ2-3; 10 positions match TRBD2. Germline V lookup: CDR1 SGHNT, CDR2 YENEEA. Trimming cost V 3 bases and J 3 bases; bases outside gene matches: 0. The length of the CDR3 is 14 residues. CDR3 residues: CASSLGLATDTQYF. CDR3 nucleotides: TGTGCCAGCAGCTTGGGACTAGCGACAGATACGCAGTATTTT.

V usage is TRBV5-1 and J usage is TRBJ2-1, with D possibly being TRBD2 (7 bases). This CDR3 spans 16 amino acids. V was trimmed by 0 bases and J by 7 bases, leaving 17 bases between them. The germline CDR1 and CDR2 sequences are SGHRS and YFSETQ. The CDR3 DNA follows: TGCGCCAGCAGCTTGGATTACGGGGGGAGGGGGAATGAGCAGTTCTTC. Translation gives CASSLDYGGRGNEQFF.

In its sample, this clone was seen a few times. Here the CDR3 reads CASSVPPNNNEQFF. CDR3 nucleotide sequence: TGTGCCAGCAGCGTTCCCCCCAACAACAATGAGCAGTTCTTC. The rearrangement links TRBV9 to TRBJ2-1; D call uncertain. The ends were cut back, 2 bases at V and 5 bases at J, with 11 bases in the middle. The CDR3 covers 14 residues. Germline CDR1 reads SGDLS; CDR2 reads YYNGEE. The full variable domain, rest sourced from reference TRBV9 and TRBJ2-1, is DSGVTQTPKHLITATGQRVTLRCSPRSGDLSVYWYQQSLDQGLQFLIQYYNGEERAKGNILERFSAQQFPDLHSELNLSSLELGDSALYFCASSVPPNNNEQFFGPGTRLTVL.

The chain couples TRBV5-6 to TRBJ1-5, with D possibly TRBD1 on 5 matching bases. Trimming removed 4 bases from V and 1 base from J, with 9 bases in between. This CDR3 contains 14 residues. Germline V CDR1 and CDR2: SGHDT, YYEEEE. CDR3 sequence: CASSPRQSNQPQHF. The CDR3 DNA sequence: TGTGCCAGCAGCCCCCGACAGAGCAATCAGCCCCAGCATTTT.

The rearrangement uses TRBV4-3 and TRBJ1-2; TRBD1 might be the D (5 bases). The germline V and J ends were trimmed by 5 bases and 5 bases, with 12 bases remaining between them. The CDR3 loop spans 13 amino acids. Germline V gene data show CDR1 as LGHNA and CDR2 as YSLEER. For the CDR3, the DNA is TGCGCCAGCAGCTCTCTTGGACATTATGGCTACACCTTC. It yields the protein CASSSLGHYGYTF.

The chain recombines TRBV2 with TRBJ2-5; D might be TRBD1 (5 bases). The ends were cut back, 8 bases at V and 6 bases at J, with 13 bases in the middle. Germline CDR1 is SNHLY and CDR2 is FYNNEI. CDR3 length equals 12 residues. The CDR3 protein is CASGQGRKTQYF. The CDR3 nucleotides are TGTGCCAGCGGGCAGGGCCGAAAGACCCAGTACTTC.

This chain links TRBV6-5 with TRBJ2-7; 7 bases agree with TRBD1. Per the germline V gene, CDR1 is MNHEY and CDR2 is SVGAGI. The CDR3 spans 13 residues. Trimming cost V 7 bases and J 4 bases; bases outside gene matches: 7. CDR3 loop: CASTAGRGYEQYF. CDR3 in DNA: TGTGCCAGCACGGCGGGCAGGGGGTACGAGCAGTACTTC.

The chain couples TRBV19 to TRBJ1-2, with unresolved D. Looked up from germline, CDR1 is LNHDA and CDR2 is SQIVND (reference sequence). Trimming took off 7 bases at V and 4 bases at J, with 7 bases between the two ends. This CDR3 is 11 amino acids long. The CDR3 DNA reads TGTGCCAGTACCTCCTCCTATGGCTACACCTTC. Translation: CASTSSYGYTF.

The chain couples TRBV7-9 to TRBJ2-3; 14 positions agree with TRBD2. Per germline, CDR1 SEHNR and CDR2 FQNEAQ (reference sequence). This CDR3 has 15 amino acids. V was clipped by 5 bases and J by 3 bases; unmatched bases: 1. CDR3 sequence reads: CASSRTSGRTDTQYF. Written as DNA, the CDR3 is TGTGCCAGCAGCCGGACTAGCGGGAGGACAGATACGCAGTATTTT.

This rearrangement joins TRBV29-1 to TRBJ2-3, with a weak D call TRBD2 (5 bases). Trimming pared 5 bases from V and 0 bases from J, leaving 12 bases between. The germline gives CDR1 SQVTM, CDR2 ANQGSEA. The CDR3 extends over 14 amino acids. This CDR3 is CSVRRQRSTDTQYF. Written as DNA, the CDR3 is TGCAGCGTTAGGCGCCAGCGGAGCACAGATACGCAGTATTTT.

This clone was seen only a few times. The CDR3: CASSLGRGNQPQHF. The CDR3 region has the DNA TGTGCCAGCAGCTTAGGGCGGGGCAATCAGCCCCAGCATTTT. The genes are TRBV13 and TRBJ1-5; no firm D call. Germline V gives CDR1 PRHDT, CDR2 FYEKMQ (reference sequence). This CDR3 is built from 14 residues. V was shortened by 0 bases and J by 2 bases, with 5 bases between the two germline ends.